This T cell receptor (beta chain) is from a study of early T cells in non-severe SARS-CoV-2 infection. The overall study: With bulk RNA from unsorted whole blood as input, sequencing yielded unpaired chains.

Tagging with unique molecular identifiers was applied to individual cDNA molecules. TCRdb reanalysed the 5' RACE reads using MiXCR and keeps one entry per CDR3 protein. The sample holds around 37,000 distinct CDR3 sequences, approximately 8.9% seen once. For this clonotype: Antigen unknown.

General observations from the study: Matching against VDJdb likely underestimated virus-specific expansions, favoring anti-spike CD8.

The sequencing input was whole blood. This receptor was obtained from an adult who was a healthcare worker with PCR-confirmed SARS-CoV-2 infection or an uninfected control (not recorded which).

CDR3 sequence reads: CSASPDGLMNTEAFF. CDR3 DNA: TGCAGCGCCTCCCCCGACGGACTCATGAACACTGAAGCTTTCTTT. J is TRBJ1-1 and V is TRBV29-1; the D is unclear. The CDR3 is 15 residues long. Per germline, CDR1 SQVTM and CDR2 ANQGSEA. Trimming removed 7 bases from V and 0 bases from J, with 18 bases in between.